The next 24 T cell receptor beta chains were all read from a single sample in a study of T cell clones after liver transplantation. The assay was immunoSEQ multiplex PCR, and TCRdb's table has in-frame clones only and misses some. Of about 120,000 clones listed, around nine tenths are singletons. The sample consisted of CD4+ T cells from blood, taken 12 months after liver transplant. All receptors derive from a human patient who received a liver transplant. Some T cells may be provided by the graft donor.

The rearrangement joins TRBV9 to TRBJ2-7; D gene ambiguous. V was clipped by 0 bases and J by 0 bases, with 10 bases between them. The CDR3 runs 15 residues. The V gene's germline CDR1 is SGDLS and CDR2 YYNGEE. CDR3 amino acids: CASSVESASSYEQYF. The CDR3 DNA reads TGTGCCAGCAGCGTAGAGTCAGCTAGCTCCTACGAGCAGTACTTC.

The chain employs TRBV15 and TRBJ1-3; tentative D call: TRBD1 (5 bases). From germline, CDR1 is LNHNV and CDR2 YYDKDF (reference sequence). The CDR3 has 14 residues. Deletions cut 9 bases from V and 4 bases from J, with 16 bases between. The CDR3 sequence: CATAGTLVGNTIYF. CDR3 DNA sequence: TGTGCCACGGCCGGGACGCTGGTCGGAAACACCATATATTTT.

The chain couples TRBV7-3 to TRBJ2-3; TRBD2 matches 11 bases. The germline gives CDR1 SGHTA, CDR2 FQGTGA. After removal of 0 bases from V and 2 bases from J, the junction contained 1 base not matched to a gene. The CDR3 covers 16 residues. DNA for the CDR3: TGTGCCAGCAGCTTAACTAGCGGGAGGGCCACAGATACGCAGTATTTT. This codes for CASSLTSGRATDTQYF.

The CDR3 coding sequence is TGTGCCAGCAACAAAGGGACTAGCGGCCCCTACGAGCAGTACTTC. Protein sequence: CASNKGTSGPYEQYF. This chain joins TRBV6-6 and TRBJ2-7; 11 nucleotides align to TRBD2. Germline trimming cut 7 bases from V and 2 bases from J; bases unmatched to any gene: 7. CDR3 length equals 15 residues. CDR1 and CDR2 from the germline V gene are MNHNY and SVGAGI (reference sequence).

The chain's CDR3 is CASSTGLDNTGELFF. The CDR3 bases are TGTGCCAGCAGCACGGGACTAGACAACACCGGGGAGCTGTTTTTT. V gene TRBV7-3 combines with J gene TRBJ2-2; 8 bases are a match to TRBD2. V dropped 5 bases and J dropped 2; count of bases not matched to a gene: 4. The CDR3 contains 15 residues. Germline CDR1 is SGHTA and CDR2 is FQGTGA.

This clone showed up just once. V and J are TRBV10-3 and TRBJ2-1, with D perhaps matching TRBD1 (6 bases). Germline CDR1 and CDR2: ENHRY and SYGVKD. This CDR3 comprises 13 residues. V dropped 9 bases and J dropped 0 bases, with 9 bases sitting between them. In DNA form, the CDR3 reads TGTGCCATAAGGGGGAGCTCCTACAATGAGCAGTTCTTC. Translating it yields CAIRGSSYNEQFF.

This clone was recorded only once. J is TRBJ1-3 and V is TRBV19; D gene ambiguous. Germline CDR1 and CDR2: LNHDA and SQIVND (reference sequence). V lost 7 bases, J lost 0 bases, and 7 bases lay in between. There are 13 residues in the CDR3. The CDR3 loop reads CASKQSSGNTIYF. The CDR3 DNA follows: TGTGCCAGTAAACAAAGCTCTGGAAACACCATATATTTT.

The genes are TRBV9 and TRBJ2-7, with 10 bases fitting TRBD1. V shed 4 bases, J shed 7 bases, and the junction held 8 bases outside the gene matches. The CDR3 is made up of 14 amino acids. The V gene's germline CDR1 is SGDLS and CDR2 YYNGEE. The CDR3 region is CASSSGTGAGEQYF. CDR3 in DNA: TGTGCCAGCAGCTCAGGGACAGGGGCTGGGGAGCAGTACTTC.

The CDR3 region has the DNA TGTGCCACCAGCCCAGGGAACACTGAAGCTTTCTTT. It is translated as CATSPGNTEAFF. The rearrangement links TRBV15 to TRBJ1-1, with D hard to call. Per the germline V gene, CDR1 is LNHNV and CDR2 is YYDKDF (reference sequence). This CDR3 spans 12 amino acids. V was pared by 5 bases and J by 1 base, with 5 bases between. Using reference TRBV15 and TRBJ1-1 for the parts outside the CDR3, the full variable domain is DAMVIQNPRYQVTQFGKPVTLSCSQTLNHNVMYWYQQKSSQAPKLLFHYYDKDFNNEADTPDNFQSRRPNTSFCFLDIRSPGLGDTAMYLCATSPGNTEAFFGQGTRLTVV.

This chain connects TRBV7-8 to TRBJ2-7; possibly TRBD1 for D (5 bases). The germline V gene has CDR1 SGHVS and CDR2 FQNEAQ. V lost 5 bases to trimming and J lost 6 bases, with 17 bases between them. This CDR3 has 14 amino acids. In DNA form, the CDR3 reads TGTGCCAGCAGCCTTGATATGACAGATCGCGAGCAGTACTTC. Translation: CASSLDMTDREQYF. Full variable domain (rest looked up from reference TRBV7-8 and TRBJ2-7): GAGVSQSPRYKVAKRGQDVALRCDPISGHVSLFWYQQALGQGPEFLTYFQNEAQLDKSGLPSDRFFAERPEGSVSTLKIQRTQQEDSAVYLCASSLDMTDREQYFGPGTRLTVT.

V usage is TRBV29-1 and J usage is TRBJ2-7; a weak D match, TRBD1 (5 bases). Trimming removed 7 bases from V and 3 bases from J, with 16 bases in between. Germline CDR1 and CDR2: SQVTM and ANQGSEA. The CDR3 has 13 amino acids. The CDR3 DNA follows: TGCAGCGCTCGCACAGGCGGCTACTACGAGCAGTACTTC. Translated: CSARTGGYYEQYF.

The chain combines TRBV15 with TRBJ2-2; 11 positions agree with TRBD1. The CDR3 has 17 residues. Germline CDR1 and CDR2: LNHNV and YYDKDF (reference sequence). Trimming cost V 1 base and J 5 bases; bases outside gene matches: 6. The DNA for the CDR3 is TGTGCCACCAGCAGAGTCTCCGGGACAGGGGGAACCGGGGAGCTGTTTTTT. It specifies CATSRVSGTGGTGELFF. Full variable domain (remainder filled in from reference TRBV15 and TRBJ2-2): DAMVIQNPRYQVTQFGKPVTLSCSQTLNHNVMYWYQQKSSQAPKLLFHYYDKDFNNEADTPDNFQSRRPNTSFCFLDIRSPGLGDTAMYLCATSRVSGTGGTGELFFGEGSRLTVL.

The rearrangement joins TRBV28 to TRBJ2-3, with D uncertain. With 3 bases removed from V and 2 bases from J, the gap between germline ends came to 9 bases. Germline lookup yields CDR1 MDHEN and CDR2 SYDVKM. The CDR3 is 14 residues long. This CDR3 is CASSFAQYTDTQYF. CDR3 in DNA: TGTGCCAGCAGTTTTGCCCAGTACACAGATACGCAGTATTTT.

This chain links TRBV10-1 with TRBJ2-5, with 9 bases fitting TRBD1. Germline loops: CDR1 WNHNN, CDR2 SYGVQD (reference sequence). The CDR3 contains 14 residues. J gave up 1 base and V 4 bases, and 1 base lay outside the gene matches. The DNA for the CDR3 is TGCGCCAGCAGTGTGGACAGGGGCCAAGAGACCCAGTACTTC. Translated, it gives CASSVDRGQETQYF.

The genes are TRBV29-1 and TRBJ2-3; 9 bases align to TRBD1. The V gene end was trimmed by 5 bases and the J gene end by 6 bases; junction bases not matched to a gene: 15. CDR1 and CDR2 (germline): SQVTM, ANQGSEA. This CDR3 has 16 amino acids. CDR3 region: CSVTWRGQGAKDTQYF. The CDR3 nucleotides read TGCAGCGTTACCTGGAGGGGACAGGGTGCTAAGGATACGCAGTATTTT.

This rearrangement joins TRBV6-6 to TRBJ2-7; possibly TRBD2 for D (5 bases). Germline V gives CDR1 MNHNY, CDR2 SVGAGI (reference sequence). There are 13 residues in the CDR3. The germline V and J ends were trimmed by 5 bases and 3 bases, with 11 bases remaining between them. Here the CDR3 reads CASSPGLFYEQYF. DNA of the CDR3: TGTGCCAGCAGTCCCGGACTCTTCTACGAGCAGTACTTC.

V gene TRBV5-6 combines with J gene TRBJ1-1; 7 bases are shared with TRBD1. Trimming cost V 4 bases and J 4 bases; bases outside gene matches: 13. The length of the CDR3 is 16 residues. Germline values: CDR1 SGHDT, CDR2 YYEEEE. The CDR3 region has the DNA TGTGCCAGCAGCGTCCCTAGACAGGGATGGAGCACTGAAGCTTTCTTT. It yields the protein CASSVPRQGWSTEAFF. Full variable domain (missing parts from reference TRBV5-6 and TRBJ1-1): DAGVTQSPTHLIKTRGQQVTLRCSPKSGHDTVSWYQQALGQGPQFIFQYYEEEERQRGNFPDRFSGHQFPNYSSELNVNALLLGDSALYLCASSVPRQGWSTEAFFGQGTRLTVV.

CDR3 DNA: TGTGCCAGCTCACCGAGCGGGAAAGAGACCCAGTACTTC. Translated, it gives CASSPSGKETQYF. The chain employs TRBV18 and TRBJ2-5; TRBD2 agrees at 7 bases. Germline-derived CDR1 and CDR2 are KGHSH and LQKENI. V dropped 3 bases and J dropped 3; count of bases not matched to a gene: 1. The CDR3 has 13 amino acids.

This chain joins TRBV12-2 and TRBJ2-7; the table's D gene call, TRBD1, was not cross checked with the DNA. TRBV12-2 is a recognized pseudogene. This CDR3 region has 16 residues. Written as DNA, the CDR3 is TGTGCAAGTCGCCTAGAGGGCAGGGATGCTACCTACGAGCAGTACTTC. It translates to CASRLEGRDATYEQYF.

A note on this clone: The sample has other DNA sequences that encode this CDR3 too. The chain employs TRBV18 and TRBJ2-5; D not resolved. The CDR3 covers 13 residues. Trimming cost V 2 bases and J 5 bases, with 9 bases left between them. Germline assignment: CDR1 KGHSH and CDR2 LQKENI. This CDR3 reads CASSPGVSETQYF. The CDR3 DNA is TGTGCCAGCTCACCAGGGGTGTCGGAGACCCAGTACTTC.

This chain uses TRBV7-2 with TRBJ2-7; D might be TRBD2 (6 bases). Trimming took 3 bases from V and 6 from J, leaving 18 bases between them. CDR3 size: 15 residues. Germline assignment: CDR1 SGHTA and CDR2 FQGNSA. CDR3 DNA sequence: TGTGCCAGCAGCTTCGATTGGCGGGGAGCCAGCGAGCAGTACTTC. Its protein product is CASSFDWRGASEQYF.

The CDR3: CASSQEGLGGYTF. In DNA, the CDR3 is TGCGCCAGCAGCCAAGAAGGGCTTGGGGGCTACACCTTC. The gene calls are TRBV4-3 and TRBJ1-2, with D unresolved. Per germline, CDR1 LGHNA and CDR2 YSLEER. V was clipped by 0 bases and J by 8 bases, with 10 bases between them. The CDR3 runs 13 residues.

The chain links TRBV5-1 to TRBJ1-5, with TRBD1 matching over 9 bases. CDR1 is SGHRS and CDR2 is YFSETQ in the germline V gene. This CDR3 region has 15 residues. J was trimmed by 3 bases and V by 5 bases; bases with no gene match: 6. CDR3 DNA sequence: TGCGCCAGCAGTACCGGGACAGGGATCAATCAGCCCCAGCATTTT. This gives the protein CASSTGTGINQPQHF.

This clone was detected many times. The chain links TRBV12-2 to TRBJ2-1; the listed D gene, TRBD1, was not tested against the DNA. TRBV12-2 is described as a pseudogene. The CDR3 totals 16 residues. CDR3 amino acids: CASRLASENRGHEQFF. The CDR3 DNA reads as TGTGCAAGTCGCTTAGCGAGCGAAAACAGGGGGCATGAGCAGTTCTTC.